These 6 T cell receptor beta chains were sequenced from one sample in a study of blood T cells in healthy people across ages. PCR was performed a second time for about 7 to 12 cycles using a sample-barcoded 5' primer and a J-beta primer mix. One entry per CDR3 protein results from TCRdb running MiXCR on the 5' RACE reads. The sample has about 780,000 distinct CDR3 sequences, 35% to 50% seen once. What was sequenced was blood. Every receptor here comes from an elderly man in good health.

The chain is built from TRBV24-1 and TRBJ2-5; no definite D call. Germline V gene lookup returns CDR1 KGHDR and CDR2 SFDVKD. The CDR3 length is 15 residues. V lost 7 bases and J 2 bases, leaving 16 bases between the germline ends. CDR3 amino acids: CATSHRAGRQETQYF. DNA for the CDR3: TGTGCCACCAGCCACCGGGCAGGCCGACAAGAGACCCAGTACTTC.

This chain links TRBV10-3 with TRBJ2-1, with 8 bases lining up with TRBD1. The CDR3 covers 16 residues. With 0 bases clipped from V and 3 bases from J, the junction kept 4 bases outside the gene matches. Germline V CDR1 and CDR2: ENHRY, SYGVKD. The CDR3 coding sequence is TGTGCCATCAGTGAGTCGGTGACAGGGGTCTACAATGAGCAGTTCTTC. Protein: CAISESVTGVYNEQFF.

The chain has TRBV5-1 and TRBJ2-5; D may be TRBD1 (5 bases). Trimming stripped 0 bases from V and 5 bases from J, with 17 bases between. The CDR3 is 16 residues long. Germline values: CDR1 SGHRS, CDR2 YFSETQ. The CDR3 DNA follows: TGCGCCAGCAGCTTGGGTGGGGCGAACAGTCTGGAGACCCAGTACTTC. Its protein is CASSLGGANSLETQYF.

This clonotype came up many times. The chain carries TRBV6-2 or TRBV6-3 and TRBJ2-1; D is unresolved. Germline CDR1 is MNHEY and CDR2 is SVGEGT. CDR3 length: 16 amino acids. V lost 3 bases, J lost 0 bases, and 12 bases lay in between. The DNA of the CDR3 is TGTGCCAGCAGTTATCGGGCGTTCCTCTCCTACAATGAGCAGTTCTTC. Residues: CASSYRAFLSYNEQFF.

This rearrangement joins TRBV20-1 to TRBJ1-4; 7 positions agree with TRBD1. CDR3 length equals 15 residues. CDR1 is DFQATT and CDR2 is SNEGSKA in the germline V gene (reference sequence). V lost 0 bases and J lost 7; bases outside the gene matches: 8. The CDR3 sequence: CSARDIRDSGEKLFF. As DNA, the CDR3 is TGCAGTGCTAGAGATATCCGGGACAGCGGTGAAAAACTGTTTTTT.

In its sample, this clonotype was seen a few times. The junction shows a germline mismatch at one end, possibly a read error. This chain connects TRBV7-9 to TRBJ2-1, with TRBD1 identical over 8 bases. Germline-derived CDR1 and CDR2 are SEHNR and FQNEAQ (reference sequence). The CDR3 is made up of 15 amino acids. CDR3 amino acids: CASSLGQGPINEQFF. The CDR3 coding sequence is TGTGCCAGCAGTTTAGGACAGGGCCCGATCAATGAGCAGTTCTTC.